This section outlines one TCR beta chain sequence together with its context. The antigen remains unidentified. This CDR3 has 18 amino acids. Germline V CDR1 and CDR2: SGHRS, YFSETQ. J gave up 2 bases and V 0 bases, and 11 bases lay outside the gene matches. The sample is drawn from a study of T-cell reconstitution after alpha-beta-depleted transplantation in children. Unique molecular identifiers were incorporated during preparation of the TCRbeta library. TCRdb used MiXCR to reprocess the PCR reads, holding one entry per CDR3 protein. There are around 370,000 distinct CDR3 sequences in the sample; roughly 17% occur only once, and just over 40% lies in the top ten. Study observations and caveats: Reports say that about two months after transplant, the alpha-beta T cells came out of several hundred graft clones that had expanded.

V and J are TRBV5-1 and TRBJ1-1; 9 nucleotides agree with TRBD1. This clonotype was obtained from a male patient aged 2 to 10 who had a stem cell transplant for acute lymphoblastic leukemia, so the T cells may come from the graft donor. Sequences were derived from PBMCs, mostly from graft donor cells, sampled 360 days after TCRalphabeta/CD19-depleted stem cell transplant. The CDR3 nucleotides are TGCGCCAGCAGCTTGGACGCGGGACAGGGAGCCTCAAACACTGAAGCTTTCTTT. Its translation: CASSLDAGQGASNTEAFF.